The entry below gives a single T cell receptor (beta chain) sequence along with its context. Antigen: not known. This record belongs to a study of long-term antiretroviral therapy in people with HIV. Findings and caveats of the study: Repertoires in HIV (unlike those of controls) had narrower CDR3 length ranges.

Germline CDR1 and CDR2: LNHDA and SQIVND (reference sequence). V gave up 9 bases and J gave up 4 bases, with 10 bases separating them. This CDR3 is 12 amino acids long. In each sample, roughly 0.95-10 million cryopreserved PBMC were present before DNA extraction. The assay used was immunoSEQ (version v3.0), run at survey level. A target of about 35,000-55,000 T-cell genomes per sample was set for sequencing. TCRdb keeps only in-frame clones here, not all; method: immunoSEQ multiplex PCR. The table lists about 28,000 clones, more than 85% of them singletons. The sequence derives from a man between 40 and 49 years old with HIV. The chain carries TRBV19 and TRBJ2-1; maybe TRBD1 (5 bases). Sequencing used unsorted PBMCs, obtained 6.2 years after starting antiretroviral therapy. The CDR3 DNA sequence: TGTGCCAGCCGACAGTTTTACAATGAGCAGTTCTTC. Translating it yields CASRQFYNEQFF. The complete variable domain, with remaining parts taken from reference TRBV19 and TRBJ2-1, reads DGGITQSPKYLFRKEGQNVTLSCEQNLNHDAMYWYRQDPGQGLRLIYYSQIVNDFQKGDIAEGYSVSREKKESFPLTVTSAQKNPTAFYLCASRQFYNEQFFGPGTRLTVL.